These 2 T cell receptor beta chains originate from one sample sequenced in a study of shared clonotypes between healthy human individuals. Data came from immunoSEQ multiplex PCR; TCRdb stores just in-frame clones and leaves some out. Of 2 million to 3 million clones in the sample, over 85% were seen once. Specimen: naive CD4+ T cells from PBMCs. Subset of the sample: CD45RA+ positively selected. The receptors come from a man between 18 and 35 years old in good health. Some clones in this sample may be carry-over from other donors' samples.

The V call is TRBV5-1, the J call TRBJ2-7, with TRBD2 identical over 10 bases. CDR1 and CDR2 from the germline V gene are SGHRS and YFSETQ. J gave up 0 bases and V 4 bases, and 4 bases lay outside the gene matches. The CDR3 runs to 15 residues. The CDR3 DNA is TGCGCCAGCAGCCGAGGACTAGCGGCCTCCTACGAGCAGTACTTC. Amino acids: CASSRGLAASYEQYF.

For this clone: The sample contains more than one DNA sequence encoding this CDR3. The chain has TRBV2 and TRBJ2-7, with D uncertain. This CDR3 spans 11 amino acids. The germline V and J ends were trimmed by 5 bases and 5 bases, with 7 bases remaining between them. Germline V gene lookup returns CDR1 SNHLY and CDR2 FYNNEI. This CDR3 reads CASSYSHEQYF. The CDR3 region has the DNA TGTGCCAGCAGTTATAGCCACGAGCAGTACTTC.